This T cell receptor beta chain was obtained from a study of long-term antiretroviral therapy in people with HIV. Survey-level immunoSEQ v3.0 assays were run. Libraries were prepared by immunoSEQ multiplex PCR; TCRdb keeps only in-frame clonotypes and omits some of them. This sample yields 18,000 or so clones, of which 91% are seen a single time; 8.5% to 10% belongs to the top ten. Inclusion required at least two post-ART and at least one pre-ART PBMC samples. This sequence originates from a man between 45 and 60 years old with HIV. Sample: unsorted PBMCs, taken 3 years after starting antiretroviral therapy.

In DNA, the CDR3 is TGTGCCAGCAACCCCAACGGGCAGGGGACGAGGGAGCAGTACTTC. Translated: CASNPNGQGTREQYF. The V gene is TRBV6-5, the J gene TRBJ2-7; D is perhaps TRBD1 (6 bases). V gave up 7 bases and J gave up 7 bases, with 23 bases separating them. Germline V CDR1 and CDR2: MNHEY, SVGAGI. This CDR3 contains 15 residues.